This T cell receptor beta chain derives from a study of CD8 T cells in Susac syndrome. General study points: The study recognized that the number of individuals in its TCR sequencing and HLA analysis was relatively small.

With 0 bases clipped from V and 2 bases from J, the junction kept 5 bases outside the gene matches. Germline values: CDR1 LGHNA, CDR2 YSLEER. This CDR3 is 16 amino acids long. It was with random hexamers that 0.5 to 1 ug RNA was reverse transcribed. MiXCR, run by TCRdb on the immunoSEQ multiplex PCR reads, gives a single entry per CDR3 protein. The repertoire consists of around 180,000 distinct CDR3 sequences, with over 85% occurring once and the leading ten covering approximately 0.094%. As for this clonotype: Its antigen is unidentified.

The rearrangement uses TRBV4-3 and TRBJ1-2; the match to TRBD1 covers 8 bases. Sequencing used CD4+ T cells from PBMCs. The sequence was obtained from a human donor with multiple sclerosis. CDR3 region: CASSQDYSGGNYGYTF. In DNA form, the CDR3 reads TGCGCCAGCAGCCAAGATTATTCAGGGGGCAACTATGGCTACACCTTC.